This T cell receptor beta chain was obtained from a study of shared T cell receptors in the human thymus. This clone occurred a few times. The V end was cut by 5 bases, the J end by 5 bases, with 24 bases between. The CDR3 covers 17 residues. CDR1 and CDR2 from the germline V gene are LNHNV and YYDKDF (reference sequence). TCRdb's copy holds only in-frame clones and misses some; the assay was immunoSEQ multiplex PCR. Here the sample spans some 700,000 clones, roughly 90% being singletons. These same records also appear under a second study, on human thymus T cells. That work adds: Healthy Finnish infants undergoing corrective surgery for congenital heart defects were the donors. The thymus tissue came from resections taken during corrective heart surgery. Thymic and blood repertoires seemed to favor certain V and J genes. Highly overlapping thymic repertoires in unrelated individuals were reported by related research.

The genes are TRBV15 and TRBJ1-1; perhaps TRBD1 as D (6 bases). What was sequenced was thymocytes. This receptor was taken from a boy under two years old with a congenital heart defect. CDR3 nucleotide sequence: TGTGCCACCAGCCCGAAGGGCTCAGGGGCTGAAGGGACTGAAGCTTTCTTT. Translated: CATSPKGSGAEGTEAFF.